This entry concerns a single T cell receptor (beta chain). A much larger clone sits a single nucleotide away, making a read error possible. In TCRdb, the 5' RACE reads were re-called with MiXCR into one record per CDR3 protein. This sample has tens of thousands of distinct CDR3 sequences, with approximately 17% found just once. The germline V and J ends were trimmed by 5 bases and 5 bases, with 10 bases remaining between them. Germline V gives CDR1 MNHEY, CDR2 SVGEGT. The CDR3 is 13 residues long. The sequenced material came from naive CD4+ T cells sorted from a lymph node. Subset: naive CD4+ T cells, CD4+CD45RA+CD25-. V and J are TRBV6-2 or TRBV6-3 and TRBJ1-5; D uncertain. The clonotype was recovered from a female donor with breast cancer. In nucleotides, the CDR3 is TGTGCCAGCAGTCTCAACTTGTATCAGCCCCAGCATTTT. Translation: CASSLNLYQPQHF.